This T cell receptor (beta chain) was recorded in a study of cytotoxic CD8 clonotypes in ibrutinib-treated CLL. This CDR3 has 14 residues. Germline V lookup: CDR1 LNHNV, CDR2 YYDKDF (reference sequence). Trimming took off 0 bases at V and 3 bases at J, with 9 bases between the two ends. TCRdb's copy holds only in-frame clones and misses some; the assay was immunoSEQ multiplex PCR. The table lists some 85,000 clones, more than 70% of them singletons. The TCR originated in a human donor with chronic lymphocytic leukemia. The V gene is TRBV15, the J gene TRBJ2-7; D is undetermined. Material: PBMCs, obtained after 24 months of ibrutinib treatment. The CDR3 DNA follows: TGTGCCACCAGCAGAGATTATAACAGCTACGAGCAGTACTTC. Translated: CATSRDYNSYEQYF.